This TCR beta chain was captured in a study of metastatic and nonmetastatic thyroid tumors. This clone was seen repeatedly, ten times or more. Via MiXCR, TCRdb re-called the PCR reads. The sample carries 91,000 or so clones, about an eighth recorded once. Among the patients, none had received any treatment before thyroid surgery. The CDR3 totals 15 residues. Per the germline V gene, CDR1 is MNHNS and CDR2 is SASEGT. With 8 bases removed from V and 3 bases from J, the gap between germline ends came to 19 bases. This TCR came from a female donor with papillary thyroid cancer or a benign thyroid nodule (not recorded which). Some clones in this sample may be carry-over from other donors' samples. The chain joins TRBV6-1 to TRBJ1-1; the D gene is possibly TRBD1 (6 bases). Material: blood. The CDR3 coding sequence is TGTGCCAGCCAGAGATCCCGACAGGACGACACTGAAGCTTTCTTT. Translation: CASQRSRQDDTEAFF.